This TCR beta chain came from a study of blood T cell repertoires in COVID-19. The wider study: The United States, Italy and Spain supplied acute and convalescent COVID-19 samples.

Per the original methods: Estimates of nucleated cell counts were drawn from the amplification of reference gene primers. Sequenced by immunoSEQ multiplex PCR; TCRdb stores in-frame clones only, minus some. The V and J calls and the clone size are those of that table, but D and trimming were determined from the DNA. The sample gives almost 55,000 clones, roughly 84% of which show up once; under 3% is in the top ten. This clonotype originated in a man aged 45-65 years with acute or convalescent COVID-19. The sample taken for sequencing was peripheral blood.

CDR3 sequence: CASSISPEGNTEAFF. Here the CDR3 DNA reads TGTGCCAGTAGTATCAGTCCGGAGGGAAACACTGAAGCTTTCTTT. V usage is TRBV19 and J usage is TRBJ1-1, with unresolved D. V dropped 3 bases and J dropped 2 bases, with 13 bases sitting between them. CDR3 size: 15 residues. Germline CDR1 and CDR2: LNHDA and SQIVND (reference sequence).